A single sample is the source of the 14 T cell receptor beta chains below, sequenced in a study of long-term antiretroviral therapy in people with HIV. It was version v3.0 of the immunoSEQ assay that was run at survey level. TCRdb's copy holds only in-frame clones and misses some; the assay was immunoSEQ multiplex PCR. Counted here are more than 15,000 clones, less than 95% occurring once; the ten biggest clones make up around 4.3%. The sample was unsorted PBMCs, taken about 6 years after starting antiretroviral therapy. These receptors were obtained from a woman in her 50s with HIV.

This rearrangement joins TRBV6-5 to TRBJ1-2; D gene ambiguous. V was clipped by 5 bases and J by 5 bases, with 12 bases between them. The germline V gene has CDR1 MNHEY and CDR2 SVGAGI. This CDR3 is 13 amino acids long. The CDR3: CASSAAEEYGYTF. CDR3 DNA: TGTGCCAGCAGTGCCGCAGAGGAGTATGGCTACACCTTC.

This rearrangement joins TRBV5-1 to TRBJ1-2; no clear D. Germline V lookup: CDR1 SGHRS, CDR2 YFSETQ. The CDR3 consists of 14 residues. Trimming left V 4 bases short and J 1 base short, with 11 bases between. CDR3 sequence (DNA): TGCGCCAGCAGCCCGGAGAACTTTAACTATGGCTACACCTTC. Its protein is CASSPENFNYGYTF.

The rearrangement links TRBV23-1 to TRBJ1-1; possibly TRBD1 for D (6 bases). TRBV23-1 counts as an open reading frame of uncertain function. V was shortened by 1 base and J by 3 bases, with 15 bases between the two germline ends. The CDR3 extends over 16 amino acids. CDR3 bases: TGCGCCAGCAGTCAATTAGGGCCACAGGGAGACACTGAAGCTTTCTTT. Translated, it gives CASSQLGPQGDTEAFF.

The gene calls are TRBV4-2 and TRBJ2-5; D is perhaps TRBD2 (6 bases). This CDR3 region has 16 residues. The germline CDR1 and CDR2 sequences are LGHNA and YNFKEQ. V shed 0 bases and J shed 6 bases, with 17 bases lying between them. The CDR3 is CASSQDRTGAMKTQYF. The CDR3, as DNA: TGTGCCAGCAGCCAAGATAGAACGGGAGCAATGAAGACCCAGTACTTC.

The chain links TRBV4-1 to TRBJ2-3; 12 bases are a match to TRBD2. The CDR3 contains 16 residues. The germline gives CDR1 MGHRA, CDR2 YSYEKL. V lost 1 base and J lost 5; bases outside the gene matches: 4. The CDR3 reads CASSQARLAGEDTQYF. In DNA, the CDR3 is TGCGCCAGCAGCCAAGCCAGACTAGCGGGAGAAGATACGCAGTATTTT.

This chain connects TRBV10-3 to TRBJ2-7; 7 bases fit TRBD1. The J segment lost 5 bases and the V segment lost 10 bases, leaving 8 bases of the junction unmatched. Germline V gene data show CDR1 as ENHRY and CDR2 as SYGVKD. CDR3 length: 12 amino acids. The CDR3, as DNA: TGTGCCACAGACAGGGATGGCGACGAGCAGTACTTC. Amino acids: CATDRDGDEQYF.

V is TRBV6-5 and J is TRBJ2-1; D is unclear. CDR3 size: 12 residues. The V end was cut by 4 bases, the J end by 5 bases, with 6 bases between. Germline CDR1 and CDR2: MNHEY and SVGAGI. CDR3 sequence reads: CASSSGHNEQFF. DNA for the CDR3: TGTGCCAGCAGTTCGGGCCACAATGAGCAGTTCTTC.

This clone was observed a single time. The chain employs TRBV7-9 and TRBJ2-5; the match to TRBD1 covers 7 bases. The CDR3 runs to 13 residues. Germline CDR1 and CDR2: SEHNR and FQNEAQ (reference sequence). V gave up 4 bases and J gave up 3 bases; unmatched junction bases: 2. The CDR3: CASSWDSKETQYF. CDR3 nucleotide sequence: TGTGCCAGCAGCTGGGACAGCAAAGAGACCCAGTACTTC.

This clone appeared once. The rearrangement uses TRBV5-3 and TRBJ2-5; 14 bases line up with TRBD2. TRBV5-3 is reported as an ORF; its role is uncertain. The junction had 23 bases not matched to a gene; V was cut back by 3 bases and J by 1 base. There are 23 residues in the CDR3. The CDR3: CARSSLGLRGLAGENPGQETQYF. The CDR3 nucleotides read TGTGCCAGAAGCTCCTTGGGCTTACGGGGACTAGCGGGAGAAAATCCCGGCCAAGAGACCCAGTACTTC.

The J gene is TRBJ1-4, the V gene TRBV28; the match to TRBD1 covers 7 bases. CDR3 length equals 14 residues. The germline V gene has CDR1 MDHEN and CDR2 SYDVKM. The V and J ends lost 3 bases and 8 bases, in that order; junction bases with no gene match: 6. The DNA of the CDR3 is TGTGCCAGCAGTTTCAGTGTCAGGGGGGAAAAACTGTTTTTT. This gives the protein CASSFSVRGEKLFF. The full variable domain, rest sourced from reference TRBV28 and TRBJ1-4, is DVKVTQSSRYLVKRTGEKVFLECVQDMDHENMFWYRQDPGLGLRLIYFSYDVKMKEKGDIPEGYSVSREKKERFSLILESASTNQTSMYLCASSFSVRGEKLFFGSGTQLSVL.

This clone showed up just once. This chain joins TRBV7-6 and TRBJ2-1; 8 nucleotides match TRBD1. CDR3 size: 17 residues. CDR1 and CDR2 from the germline V gene are SGHVS and FNYEAQ. The V segment lost 1 base and the J segment 8 bases; nucleotides outside the gene matches: 13. CDR3 amino acids: CASSLVRGQGIDDEQFF. The CDR3 DNA follows: TGTGCCAGCAGCTTAGTCCGCGGACAGGGAATCGACGATGAGCAGTTCTTC.

The chain employs TRBV15 and TRBJ1-5; unclear D gene. CDR1 and CDR2 from the germline V gene are LNHNV and YYDKDF (reference sequence). The CDR3 extends over 13 amino acids. Trimming took off 0 bases at V and 6 bases at J, with 6 bases between the two ends. In nucleotides, the CDR3 is TGTGCCACCAGCAGAGATCAGAGTCAGCCCCAGCATTTT. Protein product: CATSRDQSQPQHF. Supplemented by reference TRBV15 and TRBJ1-5, the full variable domain reads DAMVIQNPRYQVTQFGKPVTLSCSQTLNHNVMYWYQQKSSQAPKLLFHYYDKDFNNEADTPDNFQSRRPNTSFCFLDIRSPGLGDTAMYLCATSRDQSQPQHFGDGTRLSIL.

The V gene is TRBV28, the J gene TRBJ2-7; 7 bases agree with TRBD1. The trim removed 4 bases at V and 2 bases at J, leaving 14 bases unmatched. The V gene's germline CDR1 is MDHEN and CDR2 SYDVKM. The CDR3 loop spans 17 amino acids. The CDR3 sequence is CASSSNPNRGPTYEQYF. CDR3 nucleotide sequence: TGTGCCAGCAGTTCCAACCCTAACAGGGGCCCAACCTACGAGCAGTACTTC.

The rearrangement uses TRBV5-4 and TRBJ2-3; 12 bases are a match to TRBD2. Germline-derived CDR1 and CDR2 are SGHNT and YYREEE (reference sequence). The CDR3 is made up of 17 amino acids. The trim removed 3 bases at V and 5 bases at J, leaving 10 bases unmatched. The CDR3 bases are TGTGCCAGCAGCTCAAACCGACTAGCGGGAGCTGTAGATACGCAGTATTTT. This sequence encodes CASSSNRLAGAVDTQYF.